The 14 T cell receptor beta chains below come from one sample, sequenced in a study of CD8+ T cells in alopecia areata (dated by TCRdb to between 2017 and 2018). Libraries were prepared through the immunoSEQ multiplex PCR assay. RNA was extracted from all samples and reverse transcribed into cDNA as template for TCR sequencing. TCRdb provides this immuneACCESS table in a form limited to in-frame rearrangements. Some clones are lacking; in checked studies, under half of them reflect an unresolved V gene, and why the rest are absent is not known. The sample table holds a few hundred thousand clones, of which roughly 40% were seen once. The ten largest clones capture around 2.5% of the sample. According to the study, the label for this sample's treatment or condition signals: oral pan-JAK inhibitor, 5-10 mg twice daily. The sequencing used CD4+ T cells sorted from blood, collected around week 36, from a patient treated with tofacitinib. The receptors come from a human donor with alopecia areata.

V and J are TRBV7-6 and TRBJ2-6; no clear D. The V end was cut by 8 bases, the J end by 1 base, with 9 bases between. Germline V gene sequence: CDR1 SGHVS, CDR2 FNYEAQ. This CDR3 is 14 amino acids long. The CDR3 sequence is CASAMRSGANVLTF. The CDR3 nucleotides are TGTGCCAGCGCGATGCGTTCTGGGGCCAACGTCCTGACTTTC.

The J gene is TRBJ1-2, the V gene TRBV5-1; 8 nucleotides align to TRBD1. Germline V gene sequence: CDR1 SGHRS, CDR2 YFSETQ. The J segment lost 7 bases and the V segment lost 4 bases, leaving 9 bases of the junction unmatched. The CDR3 spans 14 residues. CDR3 amino acids: CASSHDRGFRGYTF. Written as DNA, the CDR3 is TGCGCCAGCAGCCATGACAGGGGTTTTCGTGGCTACACCTTC. Looking up the rest from reference TRBV5-1 and TRBJ1-2 gives the full variable domain: KAGVTQTPRYLIKTRGQQVTLSCSPISGHRSVSWYQQTPGQGLQFLFEYFSETQRNKGNFPGRFSGRQFSNSRSEMNVSTLELGDSALYLCASSHDRGFRGYTFGSGTRLTVV.

J is TRBJ1-1 and V is TRBV18, with D unclear. The CDR3 extends over 13 amino acids. V was cut by 3 bases and J by 1 base, with 6 bases left in between. The germline gives CDR1 KGHSH, CDR2 LQKENI. CDR3 in amino acids: CASSPGTNTEAFF. The CDR3 DNA sequence: TGTGCCAGCTCACCCGGAACGAACACTGAAGCTTTCTTT.

The genes are TRBV6-6 and TRBJ1-2; a weak D match, TRBD1 (5 bases). The CDR3 covers 14 residues. The V and J ends lost 6 bases and 3 bases respectively, with 14 bases between them. Germline-derived CDR1 and CDR2 are MNHNY and SVGAGI (reference sequence). This CDR3 is CASRQDGTYYGYTF. The DNA for the CDR3 is TGTGCCAGCAGGCAGGACGGGACGTACTATGGCTACACCTTC.

The rearrangement joins TRBV7-8 to TRBJ2-5; possibly TRBD2 for D (6 bases). The CDR3 extends over 17 amino acids. Germline V gene lookup returns CDR1 SGHVS and CDR2 FQNEAQ. V lost 4 bases and J 0 bases, leaving 18 bases between the germline ends. CDR3 sequence: CASSSPAGLPYQETQYF. CDR3 bases: TGTGCCAGCAGCTCCCCCGCGGGACTCCCGTACCAAGAGACCCAGTACTTC.

This chain connects TRBV28 to TRBJ2-3; perhaps TRBD2 as D (6 bases). The ends were cut back, 8 bases at V and 7 bases at J, with 19 bases in the middle. Per germline, CDR1 MDHEN and CDR2 SYDVKM. The CDR3 sequence is 14 residues long. CDR3 DNA: TGTGCCAGCGGAATAGCGGAGGGAAGGTATACGCAGTATTTT. It yields the protein CASGIAEGRYTQYF.

The V gene is TRBV2, the J gene TRBJ2-4, with 8 bases aligning to TRBD1. This CDR3 comprises 16 residues. The V gene's germline CDR1 is SNHLY and CDR2 FYNNEI. The V segment lost 5 bases and the J segment 1 base; nucleotides outside the gene matches: 7. The CDR3 region has the DNA TGTGCCAGCAGTTTCAGGGGGCTTGATGCCAAAAACATTCAGTACTTC. This translates into CASSFRGLDAKNIQYF. Combining the CDR3 with reference TRBV2 and TRBJ2-4 gives the whole variable domain EPEVTQTPSHQVTQMGQEVILRCVPISNHLYFYWYRQILGQKVEFLVSFYNNEISEKSEIFDDQFSVERPDGSNFTLKIRSTKLEDSAMYFCASSFRGLDAKNIQYFGAGTRLSVL.

For the CDR3, the DNA is TGTGCCTGGGAATTAAAACCCGGGGACTATGGCTACACCTTC. This encodes CAWELKPGDYGYTF. The gene calls are TRBV30 and TRBJ1-2; D remains unclear. The CDR3 is 14 residues long. CDR1 and CDR2 (germline): GTSNPN, SVGIG (reference sequence). Trimming shortened V by 5 bases and J by 3 bases, and 16 bases separated the two germline ends.

V is TRBV6-6 and J is TRBJ1-4; tentative D call: TRBD1 (5 bases). V dropped 6 bases and J dropped 4 bases, with 12 bases sitting between them. There are 14 residues in the CDR3. Germline-derived CDR1 and CDR2 are MNHNY and SVGAGI (reference sequence). The CDR3 here is CASRNGGNNEKLFF. CDR3 bases: TGTGCCAGCAGAAACGGGGGAAATAATGAAAAACTGTTTTTT.

The CDR3 DNA sequence: TGTGCCAGTAGTGACACCCTAAATCAGCCCCAGCATTTT. It specifies CASSDTLNQPQHF. The chain carries TRBV19 and TRBJ1-5; D remains unclear. The CDR3 is 13 residues long. Germline V gives CDR1 LNHDA, CDR2 SQIVND (reference sequence). The V gene lost 5 bases and the J gene lost 4 bases, with 9 bases spanning the gap.

This clone was seen only a few times. The rearrangement uses TRBV28 and TRBJ1-2; 7 bases fit TRBD1. The germline V gene has CDR1 MDHEN and CDR2 SYDVKM. Trimming removed 6 bases from V and 5 bases from J; junction bases left unmatched: 9. The CDR3 totals 14 residues. Here the CDR3 DNA reads TGTGCCAGCAGAAGCCTCGACAGGGCATATGGCTACACCTTC. Its translation is CASRSLDRAYGYTF.

In nucleotides, the CDR3 is TGTGCCAGCAGTGTGCTCCTCGGGACGAAAGAGACCCAGTACTTC. As protein: CASSVLLGTKETQYF. The chain carries TRBV25-1 and TRBJ2-5; the D gene could be TRBD1 or TRBD2 (5 bases each). The CDR3 loop spans 15 amino acids. V was clipped by 4 bases and J by 3 bases, with 15 bases between them. From germline, CDR1 is MGHDK and CDR2 SYGVNS.

The chain links TRBV28 to TRBJ2-7; D not certain. V shed 8 bases and J shed 4 bases, with 6 bases lying between them. Germline loops: CDR1 MDHEN, CDR2 SYDVKM. The CDR3 sequence is 10 residues long. The CDR3: CASGSYEQYF. The CDR3 bases are TGTGCCAGCGGATCATACGAGCAGTACTTC.

The V call is TRBV25-1, the J call TRBJ1-5, with 10 bases aligning to TRBD1. Germline V CDR1 and CDR2: MGHDK, SYGVNS. With V trimmed by 2 bases and J by 8 bases, 6 bases remained unmatched. The CDR3 totals 15 residues. The CDR3 DNA reads as TGTGCCAGCAGTGAAGGAGGGACAGGGGACGAGCCCCAGCATTTT. This translates into CASSEGGTGDEPQHF.